The TCR beta chain described here comes from a study of blood T cell repertoires in COVID-19. About the research overall: Researchers got acute and convalescent COVID-19 samples from the United States, Italy and Spain.

Trimming removed 8 bases at V and 2 bases at J, with 13 bases between. The CDR3 spans 12 residues. Germline CDR1 is GTSNPN and CDR2 is SVGIG (reference sequence). As originally analysed: Amplification of reference gene primers provided the estimated nucleated cell counts. Clones were sequenced by immunoSEQ multiplex PCR, and TCRdb holds only the in-frame ones, with some missing. That table furnishes V, J and clone size, whereas the DNA furnished D and trimming. There are 350,000 to 400,000 clones in the sample; 86% occur only once, and roughly 6.6% lies in the top ten. The TCR originated in a woman aged 55-70 years with COVID-19, enrolled during active disease. Material for sequencing was peripheral blood. The chain has TRBV30 and TRBJ2-7; a possible D gene is TRBD2 (5 bases). The CDR3 bases are TGTGCCACGTTGGACGGGACCTACGAGCAGTACTTC. Amino acids: CATLDGTYEQYF.